The rows below give T cell receptor beta chains drawn from one sample of a study of T cells in Graves' hyperthyroidism and ophthalmopathy. TCRdb analysed the multiplex PCR reads with MiXCR anew, one entry per CDR3 protein. The table lists a few hundred thousand distinct CDR3 sequences, around 16% of them singletons. The sample was blood. These receptors were collected from a woman aged 40 to 49 with Graves' ophthalmopathy. Each CDR3 is given with its conserved first and last residue. A D gene is named only where the DNA matches it firmly. Clone size is stated in some rows and not others, as once, few, many or a class when expanded.

len: 14; d_gene: NA; v_gene: TRBV4-1; j_gene: TRBJ2-7; abundance: NA; CDR3nt: TGCGCCAGCAGCCAAGATATTTCCGTAAACGAGCAGTACTTC; CDR3aa: CASSQDISVNEQYF
len: 15; d_gene: NA; v_gene: TRBV20-1; j_gene: TRBJ1-5; abundance: few; CDR3nt: TGCAGTGCTAGAGTCGGCCATGGGGGCAATCAGCCCCAGCATTTT; CDR3aa: CSARVGHGGNQPQHF
len: 13; d_gene: NA; v_gene: TRBV24-1; j_gene: TRBJ2-7; abundance: NA; CDR3nt: TGTGCCACCAGTGATGGAACCCGGTACGAGCAGTACTTC; CDR3aa: CATSDGTRYEQYF
len: 15; d_gene: NA; v_gene: TRBV7-9; j_gene: TRBJ1-6; abundance: NA; CDR3nt: TGTGCCAGCAGCTTGGGGGCAGGGGAAAATTCACCCCTCCACTTT; CDR3aa: CASSLGAGENSPLHF
len: 14; d_gene: TRBD2; v_gene: TRBV2; j_gene: TRBJ2-1; abundance: few; CDR3nt: TGTGCCAGCAGTGAGGATAGCGGGATGGGTGAGCAGTTCTTC; CDR3aa: CASSEDSGMGEQFF
len: 17; d_gene: TRBD2; v_gene: TRBV9; j_gene: TRBJ2-3; abundance: many; CDR3nt: TGTGCCAGCAGCGACACCCTAAGCGGGAGTCCGACAGATACGCAGTATTTT; CDR3aa: CASSDTLSGSPTDTQYF
len: 17; d_gene: TRBD2; v_gene: TRBV11-3; j_gene: TRBJ2-1; abundance: many; CDR3nt: TGTGCCAGCAGCTTAGATGACGGGACTAGCGGTTACAATGAGCAGTTCTTC; CDR3aa: CASSLDDGTSGYNEQFF
len: 12; d_gene: NA; v_gene: TRBV20-1; j_gene: TRBJ2-3; abundance: many; CDR3nt: TGCAGTGCTAGTCTTGGGGGATCTACGCAGTATTTT; CDR3aa: CSASLGGSTQYF
len: 13; d_gene: NA; v_gene: TRBV5-4; j_gene: TRBJ2-3; abundance: NA; CDR3nt: TGTGCCAGCAGCTTGGCAGGGATGGATACGCAGTATTTT; CDR3aa: CASSLAGMDTQYF
len: 12; d_gene: NA; v_gene: TRBV2; j_gene: TRBJ2-2; abundance: few; CDR3nt: TGTGCCAGCGGACTGAACACCGGGGAGCTGTTTTTT; CDR3aa: CASGLNTGELFF
len: 17; d_gene: NA; v_gene: TRBV19; j_gene: TRBJ2-5; abundance: NA; CDR3nt: TGTGCCAGTAGTATCACCGAGGGGGTAACCGGATTGGAGACCCAGTACTTC; CDR3aa: CASSITEGVTGLETQYF
len: 13; d_gene: NA; v_gene: TRBV12-3/TRBV12-4; j_gene: TRBJ2-3; abundance: many; CDR3nt: TGTGCCAGCACCGGCGCAAACACAGATACGCAGTATTTT; CDR3aa: CASTGANTDTQYF
len: 14; d_gene: NA; v_gene: TRBV7-8; j_gene: TRBJ1-1; abundance: many; CDR3nt: TGTGCCAGCAGTTTCGTACCCAGAAACACTGAAGCTTTCTTT; CDR3aa: CASSFVPRNTEAFF
len: 15; d_gene: NA; v_gene: TRBV5-1; j_gene: TRBJ1-6; abundance: NA; CDR3nt: TGCGCCAGCAGCTTTTCCGGGAGCAGTAACTCACCCCTCCACTTT; CDR3aa: CASSFSGSSNSPLHF
len: 15; d_gene: NA; v_gene: TRBV12-3/TRBV12-4; j_gene: TRBJ2-2; abundance: few; CDR3nt: TGTGCCAGCAGTTTATTCAGGGGCGACACCGGGGAGCTGTTTTTT; CDR3aa: CASSLFRGDTGELFF
len: 15; d_gene: NA; v_gene: TRBV18; j_gene: TRBJ2-5; abundance: many; CDR3nt: TGTGCCAGCTCACCACCGGGGGAGGTCCATAAGACCCAGTACTTC; CDR3aa: CASSPPGEVHKTQYF
len: 14; d_gene: NA; v_gene: TRBV2; j_gene: TRBJ1-2; abundance: many; CDR3nt: TGTGCCAGCAGCTTACTTGAGGCGCAGGATGGCTACACCTTC; CDR3aa: CASSLLEAQDGYTF
len: 15; d_gene: NA; v_gene: TRBV7-2; j_gene: TRBJ1-2; abundance: many; CDR3nt: TGTGCCAGCAGTTACTATTCCGTGGATCGCTATGGCTACACCTTC; CDR3aa: CASSYYSVDRYGYTF
len: 12; d_gene: NA; v_gene: TRBV28; j_gene: TRBJ1-2; abundance: many; CDR3nt: TGTGCCAGCAGTTTTCTGGGCTATGGCTACACCTTC; CDR3aa: CASSFLGYGYTF
len: 14; d_gene: NA; v_gene: TRBV20-1; j_gene: TRBJ2-7; abundance: many; CDR3nt: TGCAGTGCTAGAGAGTCAGGGGCTTCCTACGAGCAGTACTTC; CDR3aa: CSARESGASYEQYF
len: 15; d_gene: TRBD2; v_gene: TRBV6-1; j_gene: TRBJ2-1; abundance: many; CDR3nt: TGTGCCAGCAGTTACACCGGGACTAGCGACAATGAGCAGTTCTTC; CDR3aa: CASSYTGTSDNEQFF
len: 17; d_gene: NA; v_gene: TRBV10-2; j_gene: TRBJ1-3; abundance: few; CDR3nt: TGCGCCAGCAGTGAAGGCAGGGTCCGCGAAACTGGAAACACCATATATTTT; CDR3aa: CASSEGRVRETGNTIYF
len: 14; d_gene: NA; v_gene: TRBV6-1; j_gene: TRBJ2-4; abundance: NA; CDR3nt: TGTGCCAGCAGTACGGCGACAGCCCCTGGCATTCAGTACTTC; CDR3aa: CASSTATAPGIQYF
len: 13; d_gene: NA; v_gene: TRBV6-5; j_gene: TRBJ2-7; abundance: few; CDR3nt: TGTGCCAGCAGTTACTCTGGGGGCAACGAGCAGTACTTC; CDR3aa: CASSYSGGNEQYF
len: 15; d_gene: TRBD1; v_gene: TRBV2; j_gene: TRBJ1-1; abundance: many; CDR3nt: TGTGCCAGCACCGAAGAGGGGACAGGGGCCACTGAAGCTTTCTTT; CDR3aa: CASTEEGTGATEAFF
len: 14; d_gene: TRBD2; v_gene: TRBV11-2; j_gene: TRBJ2-7; abundance: many; CDR3nt: TGTGCCAGCAGCTGGACTAGCGGGAACTACGAGCAGTACTTC; CDR3aa: CASSWTSGNYEQYF
len: 14; d_gene: NA; v_gene: TRBV20-1; j_gene: TRBJ2-7; abundance: many; CDR3nt: TGCAGTGCTAGAGTCCCCGGATCATACTACGAGCAGTACTTC; CDR3aa: CSARVPGSYYEQYF
len: 16; d_gene: TRBD2; v_gene: TRBV28; j_gene: TRBJ2-5; abundance: many; CDR3nt: TGTGCCAGCAGTTCTAGCGGGGCTCAGTACCAAGAGACCCAGTACTTC; CDR3aa: CASSSSGAQYQETQYF
len: 13; d_gene: TRBD1; v_gene: TRBV2; j_gene: TRBJ1-5; abundance: many; CDR3nt: TGTGCCAGCAGTGATGACAGGGACCGAGACCAGCATTTT; CDR3aa: CASSDDRDRDQHF
len: 14; d_gene: NA; v_gene: TRBV7-9; j_gene: TRBJ2-4; abundance: few; CDR3nt: TGTGCCAGCAGCTTAGTTCTCGGTGGTTCCATTCAGTACTTC; CDR3aa: CASSLVLGGSIQYF
len: 13; d_gene: NA; v_gene: TRBV24-1; j_gene: TRBJ2-2; abundance: NA; CDR3nt: TGTGCCACCAGTGCCAGGAACACCGGGGAGCTGTTTTTT; CDR3aa: CATSARNTGELFF
len: 15; d_gene: TRBD1; v_gene: TRBV5-1; j_gene: TRBJ2-1; abundance: many; CDR3nt: TGCGCCAGCAGCCAACAGGGGGCGGCTTCCCATGAGCAGTTCTTC; CDR3aa: CASSQQGAASHEQFF
len: 13; d_gene: NA; v_gene: TRBV5-6; j_gene: TRBJ2-1; abundance: many; CDR3nt: TGTGCCAGCAGCTTCGTGGGGGGCAATGAGCAGTTCTTC; CDR3aa: CASSFVGGNEQFF
len: 15; d_gene: TRBD2; v_gene: TRBV14; j_gene: TRBJ2-1; abundance: NA; CDR3nt: TGTGCCAGCAGGAGAGCGGGGCCAAACTACAATGAGCAGTTCTTC; CDR3aa: CASRRAGPNYNEQFF
len: 14; d_gene: TRBD2; v_gene: TRBV6-1; j_gene: TRBJ2-5; abundance: NA; CDR3nt: TGTGCCAGCACTGCGGGGGGGCCGTGGGAGACCCAGTACTTC; CDR3aa: CASTAGGPWETQYF
len: 13; d_gene: TRBD1; v_gene: TRBV30; j_gene: TRBJ1-1; abundance: many; CDR3nt: TGTGCCTGGAATCGACAGGGGGGCACTGAAGCTTTCTTT; CDR3aa: CAWNRQGGTEAFF
len: 12; d_gene: TRBD2; v_gene: TRBV5-1; j_gene: TRBJ2-7; abundance: NA; CDR3nt: TGCGCCAGCAGCTCTAGCGGGAGCGAGCAGTACTTC; CDR3aa: CASSSSGSEQYF
len: 14; d_gene: NA; v_gene: TRBV12-3/TRBV12-4; j_gene: TRBJ1-5; abundance: many; CDR3nt: TGTGCCAGCTCTACCGATCGGGGCAATCAGCCCCAGCATTTT; CDR3aa: CASSTDRGNQPQHF
len: 15; d_gene: NA; v_gene: TRBV18; j_gene: TRBJ2-1; abundance: many; CDR3nt: TGTGCCAGCTCACCACAGGAGGGGACGGCCAATGAGCAGTTCTTC; CDR3aa: CASSPQEGTANEQFF
len: 15; d_gene: TRBD2; v_gene: TRBV7-3; j_gene: TRBJ2-2; abundance: few; CDR3nt: TGTGCCAGCAGCTACAGCGGGGGGGGCACCGGGGAGCTGTTTTTT; CDR3aa: CASSYSGGGTGELFF
len: 16; d_gene: NA; v_gene: TRBV2; j_gene: TRBJ1-1; abundance: NA; CDR3nt: TGTGCCAGCAGTGGAAGCGTTGGGGGCCCTAACACTGAAGCTTTCTTT; CDR3aa: CASSGSVGGPNTEAFF
len: 14; d_gene: NA; v_gene: TRBV27; j_gene: TRBJ1-2; abundance: many; CDR3nt: TGTGCCAGCAGTTTATCGCGGGGGGCGGGTGGCTACACCTTC; CDR3aa: CASSLSRGAGGYTF
len: 15; d_gene: TRBD2; v_gene: TRBV28; j_gene: TRBJ2-5; abundance: NA; CDR3nt: TGTGCCAGTAAAGGGGCTAGCGGAGAGCAAGAGACCCAGTACTTC; CDR3aa: CASKGASGEQETQYF
len: 16; d_gene: NA; v_gene: TRBV5-1; j_gene: TRBJ1-1; abundance: many; CDR3nt: TGCGCCAGCGCACCAGGGGCCTCGCGGACCTACCGGGGGGATTTCTTT; CDR3aa: CASAPGASRTYRGDFF
len: 14; d_gene: NA; v_gene: TRBV5-1; j_gene: TRBJ2-4; abundance: NA; CDR3nt: TGCGCCAGCAGCTCCGGGACTCCCAAAAACATTCAGTACTTC; CDR3aa: CASSSGTPKNIQYF
len: 13; d_gene: TRBD2; v_gene: TRBV2; j_gene: TRBJ2-1; abundance: many; CDR3nt: TGTGCCAGTTCCATTCGCGGGGGTGGTGAGCAGTTCTTC; CDR3aa: CASSIRGGGEQFF
len: 15; d_gene: NA; v_gene: TRBV3-1; j_gene: TRBJ2-5; abundance: many; CDR3nt: TGTGCCAGCAGCCAAGTCAGCGGCAGGGATGAGACCCAGTACTTC; CDR3aa: CASSQVSGRDETQYF
len: 14; d_gene: NA; v_gene: TRBV3-1; j_gene: TRBJ2-3; abundance: NA; CDR3nt: TGTGCCAGCAGCCCCGCAATAATCACAGATACGCAGTATTTT; CDR3aa: CASSPAIITDTQYF
len: 15; d_gene: NA; v_gene: TRBV6-1; j_gene: TRBJ2-3; abundance: NA; CDR3nt: TGTGCCAGCAGTGCCTCCCCTGGAAGCACAGATACGCAGTATTTT; CDR3aa: CASSASPGSTDTQYF